Listed below are T cell receptor beta chains from one sample, sequenced in a study of cytomegalovirus exposure and HLA in healthy donors. Produced via immunoSEQ multiplex PCR; TCRdb's table is partial and in-frame only. The sample records 120,000 or so clones, over 65% being singletons. The sample taken for sequencing was PBMCs. These receptors all come from a woman aged 40 to 50 in good health and CMV-seronegative. Both conserved end residues are part of each CDR3. D genes are given only for firm matches. Not every row has a clone size; where given, it reads once, few, many or a size class.

v_gene: TRBV5-6
abundance: .
d_gene: TRBD1
j_gene: TRBJ2-7
len: 14
CDR3aa: CASSRGTGAYEQYF
CDR3nt: TGTGCCAGCAGCAGGGGGACAGGGGCCTACGAGCAGTACTTC

v_gene: TRBV4-3
abundance: .
d_gene: .
j_gene: TRBJ1-2
len: 14
CDR3aa: CASSPSRVDWGYTF
CDR3nt: TGCGCCAGCAGCCCCTCTCGGGTGGATTGGGGCTACACCTTC

v_gene: TRBV6-5
abundance: .
d_gene: TRBD2
j_gene: TRBJ2-1
len: 14
CDR3aa: CASRNSGRGAEQFF
CDR3nt: TGTGCCAGCAGAAATAGCGGGAGAGGAGCAGAGCAGTTCTTC

v_gene: TRBV27
abundance: .
d_gene: .
j_gene: TRBJ1-2
len: 14
CDR3aa: CASSSTQGRLGYTF
CDR3nt: TGTGCCAGCAGTTCCACCCAGGGCAGGTTGGGCTACACCTTC

v_gene: TRBV28
abundance: .
d_gene: .
j_gene: TRBJ1-1
len: 13
CDR3aa: CASSFGFSTEAFF
CDR3nt: TGTGCCAGCAGTTTCGGGTTCAGCACTGAAGCTTTCTTT

v_gene: TRBV11-2
abundance: .
d_gene: .
j_gene: TRBJ2-6
len: 15
CDR3aa: CASSSRNSGANVLTF
CDR3nt: TGTGCCAGCAGCTCCAGGAACTCTGGGGCCAACGTCCTGACTTTC

v_gene: TRBV18
abundance: .
d_gene: TRBD1
j_gene: TRBJ2-7
len: 14
CDR3aa: CASSPMDRGNEQYF
CDR3nt: TGTGCCAGCTCACCAATGGACAGGGGGAACGAGCAGTACTTC

v_gene: TRBV5-6
abundance: few
d_gene: TRBD1
j_gene: TRBJ2-4
len: 15
CDR3aa: CASSSSGGAKNIQYF
CDR3nt: TGTGCCAGCAGTTCTTCAGGGGGAGCCAAAAACATTCAGTACTTC

v_gene: TRBV9
abundance: .
d_gene: .
j_gene: TRBJ2-3
len: 14
CDR3aa: CASSLLGGTDTQYF
CDR3nt: TGTGCCAGCAGTCTCCTCGGGGGAACAGATACGCAGTATTTT

v_gene: TRBV5-1
abundance: .
d_gene: TRBD2
j_gene: TRBJ2-3
len: 18
CDR3aa: CASRSGTSGSGFTDTQYF
CDR3nt: TGCGCCAGTAGAAGTGGGACTAGCGGGAGTGGTTTTACAGATACGCAGTATTTT

v_gene: TRBV5-1
abundance: few
d_gene: .
j_gene: TRBJ2-5
len: 14
CDR3aa: CASSFRESGKTQYF
CDR3nt: TGCGCCAGCAGCTTCCGGGAGAGTGGGAAGACCCAGTACTTC

v_gene: TRBV28
abundance: .
d_gene: TRBD1
j_gene: TRBJ1-6
len: 14
CDR3aa: CASNENRGQSPLHF
CDR3nt: TGTGCCAGCAACGAGAACAGGGGGCAATCACCCCTCCACTTT

v_gene: TRBV5-4
abundance: .
d_gene: .
j_gene: TRBJ2-1
len: 14
CDR3aa: CASRGGIDYNEQFF
CDR3nt: TGTGCCAGCAGAGGCGGGATAGATTACAATGAGCAGTTCTTC

v_gene: TRBV7-6
abundance: .
d_gene: TRBD1
j_gene: TRBJ2-7
len: 16
CDR3aa: CASSLAHRGDFYEQYF
CDR3nt: TGTGCCAGCAGCTTAGCTCACAGGGGGGACTTCTACGAGCAGTACTTC

v_gene: TRBV4-2
abundance: .
d_gene: TRBD2
j_gene: TRBJ2-5
len: 15
CDR3aa: CASSRDAGVRETQYF
CDR3nt: TGTGCCAGCAGCCGAGATGCGGGAGTTCGGGAGACCCAGTACTTC

v_gene: TRBV7-2
abundance: once
d_gene: TRBD2
j_gene: TRBJ2-1
len: 16
CDR3aa: CASSPSGSISYNEQFF
CDR3nt: TGTGCCAGCAGCCCTAGCGGGAGTATCTCCTACAATGAGCAGTTCTTC

v_gene: TRBV7-9
abundance: few
d_gene: .
j_gene: TRBJ2-3
len: 14
CDR3aa: CASASFFGTDTQYF
CDR3nt: TGTGCCAGCGCTAGCTTTTTCGGCACAGATACGCAGTATTTT

v_gene: TRBV2
abundance: .
d_gene: TRBD1
j_gene: TRBJ2-1
len: 13
CDR3aa: CASSTDRGNEQFF
CDR3nt: TGTGCCAGCAGTACGGACAGGGGAAATGAGCAGTTCTTC

v_gene: TRBV6-6
abundance: .
d_gene: TRBD1
j_gene: TRBJ2-7
len: 16
CDR3aa: CASSSPGQGSGYEQYF
CDR3nt: TGTGCCAGCAGTTCCCCGGGACAGGGGTCCGGTTACGAGCAGTACTTC

v_gene: TRBV6-6
abundance: .
d_gene: TRBD1
j_gene: TRBJ2-1
len: 14
CDR3aa: CASSMTGAYNEQFF
CDR3nt: TGTGCCAGCAGTATGACAGGGGCCTACAATGAGCAGTTCTTC

v_gene: TRBV28
abundance: few
d_gene: TRBD2
j_gene: TRBJ2-1
len: 15
CDR3aa: CASSFILAVYNEQFF
CDR3nt: TGTGCCAGCAGTTTCATACTAGCGGTCTACAATGAGCAGTTCTTC

v_gene: TRBV5-1
abundance: .
d_gene: TRBD2
j_gene: TRBJ2-5
len: 17
CDR3aa: CASSLGLAGGMEETQYF
CDR3nt: TGCGCCAGCAGCTTGGGGCTAGCGGGAGGCATGGAAGAGACCCAGTACTTC

v_gene: TRBV19
abundance: .
d_gene: .
j_gene: TRBJ2-7
len: 13
CDR3aa: CASSKDREAEQYF
CDR3nt: TGTGCCAGTAGTAAAGACAGGGAGGCCGAGCAGTACTTC

v_gene: TRBV7-5
abundance: .
d_gene: .
j_gene: TRBJ1-5
len: 16
CDR3aa: CSRSFNEGWYNQPQHF
CDR3nt: TGTTCCAGAAGCTTTAACGAGGGATGGTACAATCAGCCCCAGCATTTT

v_gene: TRBV19
abundance: .
d_gene: .
j_gene: TRBJ2-2
len: 13
CDR3aa: CATPSTDTGELFF
CDR3nt: TGTGCCACTCCCAGTACCGACACCGGGGAGCTGTTTTTT

v_gene: TRBV10-1
abundance: .
d_gene: TRBD2
j_gene: TRBJ2-5
len: 14
CDR3aa: CASSGGLAGGVQYF
CDR3nt: TGCGCCAGCAGCGGCGGACTAGCGGGAGGGGTGCAGTACTTC

v_gene: TRBV11-1
abundance: .
d_gene: .
j_gene: TRBJ1-6
len: 13
CDR3aa: CASSLGASEPLHF
CDR3nt: TGTGCCAGCAGCTTAGGGGCCTCGGAACCCCTCCACTTT

v_gene: TRBV5-8
abundance: .
d_gene: TRBD2
j_gene: TRBJ2-3
len: 14
CDR3aa: CASGWGGRPDTQYF
CDR3nt: TGTGCCAGCGGTTGGGGCGGGAGGCCAGATACGCAGTATTTT

v_gene: TRBV6-6
abundance: .
d_gene: .
j_gene: TRBJ1-2
len: 14
CDR3aa: CASSRQTDLYGYTF
CDR3nt: TGTGCCAGCAGCCGACAGACAGACCTCTATGGCTACACCTTC

v_gene: TRBV5-6
abundance: .
d_gene: .
j_gene: TRBJ1-1
len: 16
CDR3aa: CASRTFLEAGNTEAFF
CDR3nt: TGTGCCAGCAGAACATTTCTGGAGGCAGGGAACACTGAAGCTTTCTTT

v_gene: TRBV6-5
abundance: .
d_gene: TRBD1
j_gene: TRBJ2-7
len: 11
CDR3aa: CASRDSYEQYF
CDR3nt: TGTGCCAGCCGGGACAGCTACGAGCAGTACTTC

v_gene: TRBV4-1
abundance: .
d_gene: .
j_gene: TRBJ1-1
len: 14
CDR3aa: CASSQDRMNTEAFF
CDR3nt: TGCGCCAGCAGCCAAGACAGGATGAACACTGAAGCTTTCTTT

v_gene: TRBV5-1
abundance: few
d_gene: TRBD2
j_gene: TRBJ2-1
len: 15
CDR3aa: CASSALAGSYNEQFF
CDR3nt: TGCGCCAGCAGCGCACTAGCGGGTTCCTACAATGAGCAGTTCTTC

v_gene: TRBV5-4
abundance: .
d_gene: .
j_gene: TRBJ2-7
len: 13
CDR3aa: CASFDGPGNEQYF
CDR3nt: TGTGCCAGCTTTGATGGCCCAGGGAACGAGCAGTACTTC

v_gene: TRBV19
abundance: few
d_gene: .
j_gene: TRBJ1-2
len: 17
CDR3aa: CASSTSLATLRSRGYTF
CDR3nt: TGTGCCAGTAGTACATCCCTGGCTACGTTAAGATCTAGAGGCTACACCTTC

v_gene: TRBV7-9
abundance: .
d_gene: .
j_gene: TRBJ2-1
len: 13
CDR3aa: CSSSLGLSNEQFF
CDR3nt: TGTTCCAGCAGCTTAGGCCTTAGCAATGAGCAGTTCTTC

v_gene: TRBV5-1
abundance: .
d_gene: TRBD2
j_gene: TRBJ2-3
len: 18
CDR3aa: CASSAPASGGELPDTQYF
CDR3nt: TGCGCCAGCAGCGCACCTGCTAGCGGGGGCGAGCTGCCAGATACGCAGTATTTT

v_gene: TRBV11-2
abundance: .
d_gene: TRBD2
j_gene: TRBJ2-3
len: 17
CDR3aa: CASSLGASGSYTDTQYF
CDR3nt: TGTGCCAGCAGCTTAGGGGCTAGCGGATCATACACAGATACGCAGTATTTT

v_gene: TRBV5-1
abundance: .
d_gene: .
j_gene: TRBJ1-2
len: 12
CDR3aa: CASSPRTGTVIF
CDR3nt: TGCGCCAGCAGCCCGAGAACCGGGACTGTAATTTTC

v_gene: TRBV28
abundance: few
d_gene: .
j_gene: TRBJ2-1
len: 16
CDR3aa: CASSPNPGRGDNEQFF
CDR3nt: TGTGCCAGCAGTCCTAACCCAGGGCGTGGGGACAATGAGCAGTTCTTC

v_gene: TRBV2
abundance: .
d_gene: TRBD1
j_gene: TRBJ1-2
len: 13
CDR3aa: CASKGTVEGGYTF
CDR3nt: TGTGCCAGCAAAGGGACAGTCGAGGGTGGCTACACCTTC

v_gene: TRBV10-2
abundance: .
d_gene: TRBD2
j_gene: TRBJ2-1
len: 15
CDR3aa: CASTPSDSGRNEQFF
CDR3nt: TGCGCCAGCACCCCGAGTGATAGCGGGAGAAATGAGCAGTTCTTC

v_gene: TRBV2
abundance: .
d_gene: .
j_gene: TRBJ2-5
len: 15
CDR3aa: CASSAPTGSGETQYF
CDR3nt: TGTGCCAGCAGTGCCCCGACAGGGAGCGGGGAGACCCAGTACTTC

v_gene: TRBV7-2
abundance: .
d_gene: .
j_gene: TRBJ2-7
len: 12
CDR3aa: CASSLDTYEQYF
CDR3nt: TGTGCCAGCAGCTTAGACACCTACGAGCAGTACTTC

v_gene: TRBV28
abundance: .
d_gene: .
j_gene: TRBJ1-6
len: 14
CDR3aa: CASSSTSNNSPLHF
CDR3nt: TGTGCCAGCAGTTCGACAAGCAATAATTCACCCCTCCACTTT